A selection of T cell receptor beta chains follows, all from one sample in a study of cytomegalovirus exposure and HLA in healthy donors. This table comes from immunoSEQ multiplex PCR, and its TCRdb copy is limited to in-frame clones, with some not included. This sample carries some 170,000 clones, roughly 85% of them seen once, and the ten largest clones take over 0.95%. The sample consisted of PBMCs. The origin of the receptors is a woman aged 50 to 60 in good health and CMV-seronegative. Each CDR3 is given with its conserved first and last residue. Fields, in order: J gene, clone size, V gene, D gene, CDR3 protein, CDR3 DNA. A D gene is named only where the DNA matches it firmly. Size values are once, few and many counts, or a class for expanded clones, and some rows have none.

TRBJ1-3	-	TRBV6-1	-	CASSGPDSSSGNTIYF	TGTGCCAGCAGTGGCCCGGACAGTAGCTCTGGAAACACCATATATTTT
TRBJ2-1	once	TRBV6-5	-	CASSFERGEQFF	TGTGCCAGCAGTTTCGAACGAGGTGAGCAGTTCTTC
TRBJ1-5	few	TRBV19	-	CASSSKGLSNQPQHF	TGTGCCAGTTCTTCGAAGGGACTGAGCAATCAGCCCCAGCATTTT
TRBJ2-7	-	TRBV5-1	-	CASSLVAQRGYEQYF	TGCGCCAGCAGCTTGGTGGCTCAGAGAGGCTACGAGCAGTACTTC
TRBJ2-1	-	TRBV6-4	TRBD2	CASSIETSGGLDEQFF	TGTGCCAGCAGTATAGAGACTAGCGGGGGGCTGGATGAGCAGTTCTTC
TRBJ2-7	-	TRBV5-1	TRBD2	CASRDQAGGGYEQYF	TGCGCCAGCAGAGACCAAGCGGGGGGCGGGTACGAGCAGTACTTC
TRBJ2-7	-	TRBV5-1	-	CASSLYSGSDAEQYF	TGCGCCAGCAGCTTGTATTCGGGGAGCGATGCCGAGCAGTACTTC
TRBJ2-7	-	TRBV4-1	TRBD1	CASSQGQGEEYEQYF	TGCGCCAGCAGCCAAGGCCAGGGGGAAGAATACGAGCAGTACTTC
TRBJ2-7	-	TRBV6-6	-	CASSYSKREQYF	TGTGCCAGCAGTTACTCAAAGAGGGAGCAGTACTTC
TRBJ1-3	-	TRBV7-2	TRBD1	CASSSTTGVGGNTIYF	TGTGCCAGCAGCTCCACGACAGGGGTAGGCGGAAACACCATATATTTT
TRBJ2-3	-	TRBV5-1	TRBD2	CASSSGRPPSTDTQYF	TGCGCCAGCAGCAGCGGGAGGCCTCCTAGCACAGATACGCAGTATTTT
TRBJ2-7	-	TRBV27	-	CASSHNPGSYEQYF	TGTGCCAGCAGTCACAACCCGGGATCCTACGAGCAGTACTTC
TRBJ2-1	-	TRBV11-2	TRBD1	CASSVRDRDFNEQFF	TGTGCCAGCAGCGTCCGGGACAGGGATTTCAATGAGCAGTTCTTC
TRBJ2-5	-	TRBV18	-	CASSLQGNQETQYF	TGTGCCAGCTCGCTACAGGGTAACCAAGAGACCCAGTACTTC
TRBJ2-2	-	TRBV27	-	CASQLRRNTGELFF	TGTGCCAGCCAGTTAAGGAGGAACACCGGGGAGCTGTTTTTT
TRBJ2-5	-	TRBV2	-	CASSESGTGQETQYF	TGTGCCAGCAGTGAAAGCGGGACAGGACAAGAGACCCAGTACTTC
TRBJ2-3	-	TRBV7-7	TRBD1	CASSTGGSGTDTQYF	TGTGCCAGCAGTACAGGGGGCAGCGGCACAGATACGCAGTATTTT
TRBJ1-6	-	TRBV7-2	-	CASSVRRDGASPLHF	TGTGCCAGCAGCGTACGCCGAGATGGTGCCTCACCCCTCCACTTT
TRBJ1-2	-	TRBV2	TRBD1	CASRDRGGYTF	TGTGCCAGCAGGGACAGGGGCGGCTACACCTTC
TRBJ2-5	-	TRBV6-5	TRBD2	CASSYSEASGGETQYF	TGTGCCAGCAGTTACTCCGAGGCTAGCGGGGGTGAGACCCAGTACTTC
TRBJ2-7	-	TRBV10-2	-	CASSRPGLQGTLLSYEQYF	TGCGCCAGCAGCCGACCGGGCTTACAGGGGACTCTCCTTTCCTACGAGCAGTACTTC
TRBJ1-4	-	TRBV10-1	-	CASSSDRSNEKLFF	TGCGCCAGCTCCAGTGACAGGTCTAATGAAAAACTGTTTTTT
TRBJ2-7	-	TRBV28	-	CASRMESSYEQYF	TGTGCCAGCAGAATGGAGAGCTCCTACGAGCAGTACTTC
TRBJ2-7	few	TRBV5-6	-	CASSLGRGWYEQYF	TGTGCCAGCAGCTTGGGGCGAGGTTGGTACGAGCAGTACTTC
TRBJ1-2	once	TRBV28	TRBD1	CASSPNRGRSYGYTF	TGTGCCAGCAGCCCCAACAGGGGGCGCAGCTATGGCTACACCTTC
TRBJ1-1	-	TRBV5-6	TRBD1	CASSWGRGLRTEAFF	TGTGCCAGCAGCTGGGGAAGGGGGCTACGGACTGAAGCTTTCTTT
TRBJ1-1	-	TRBV29-1	TRBD1	CSVEDWGGNRGRTEAFF	TGCAGCGTTGAAGATTGGGGGGGAAACAGGGGGCGGACTGAAGCTTTCTTT
TRBJ2-5	-	TRBV5-4	TRBD1	CASSPGQVQETQYF	TGTGCCAGCAGCCCGGGACAGGTCCAAGAGACCCAGTACTTC
TRBJ1-3	-	TRBV7-2	-	CASSYGGSGNTIYF	TGTGCCAGCAGCTACGGGGGCTCTGGAAACACCATATATTTT
TRBJ1-1	-	TRBV5-1	-	CASSSLITAQTEAFF	TGCGCCAGCAGTTCCCTTATAACAGCACAAACTGAAGCTTTCTTT
TRBJ2-3	-	TRBV28	TRBD1	CASSLSVGDRGVTDTQYF	TGTGCCAGCAGTTTAAGTGTGGGGGACAGGGGAGTAACAGATACGCAGTATTTT
TRBJ2-7	once	TRBV6-5	TRBD1	CASSYTNRGEQYF	TGTGCCAGCAGTTACACTAACAGGGGCGAGCAGTACTTC
TRBJ2-7	-	TRBV6-1	TRBD1	CASSHRTGPYEQYF	TGTGCCAGCAGTCATCGGACAGGGCCCTACGAGCAGTACTTC
TRBJ2-3	-	TRBV21-1	-	CASSPGGGFF	TGTGCCAGCAGCCCGGGGGGAGGGTTTTTT
TRBJ2-2	-	TRBV29-1	TRBD1	CSARGSSNTGELFF	TGCAGCGCCAGGGGGAGTTCGAACACCGGGGAGCTGTTTTTT
TRBJ2-7	-	TRBV28	TRBD2	CASSLGGITYEQYF	TGTGCCAGCAGTTTGGGGGGGATCACCTACGAGCAGTACTTC
TRBJ2-7	-	TRBV11-2	-	CASSLDRQWEDIYEQYF	TGTGCCAGCAGCTTAGATCGTCAGTGGGAGGATATCTACGAGCAGTACTTC
TRBJ2-2	-	TRBV30	-	CAWRRLADTGELFF	TGTGCCTGGAGGCGCCTTGCGGACACCGGGGAGCTGTTTTTT
TRBJ1-2	-	TRBV13	-	CASSLGQGLHGYTF	TGTGCCAGCAGTCTAGGTCAGGGTCTGCATGGCTACACCTTC
TRBJ2-1	once	TRBV7-9	TRBD2	CASSPLAGPPTNEQFF	TGTGCCAGCAGCCCCCTAGCGGGCCCTCCGACAAATGAGCAGTTCTTC
TRBJ2-7	-	TRBV28	-	CASLRPGQGEQYF	TGTGCCAGCCTCCGGCCAGGGCAAGGCGAGCAGTACTTC